What follows are 21 T cell receptor beta chains derived from one specimen sequenced in a study of metastatic and nonmetastatic thyroid tumors. Patients underwent thyroid surgery, and none had received any treatment before it. TCRdb re-called the PCR reads through MiXCR. The sample yields around 30,000 clones, less than 25% seen once. Source material: blood. These TCRs come from a female donor with papillary thyroid cancer or a benign thyroid nodule (not recorded which). Some clones in this sample may be carry-over from other donors' samples.

This clone was seen repeatedly, ten times or more. The V and J genes are TRBV27 and TRBJ2-5; D is possibly TRBD1 or TRBD2 (5 bases each). The CDR3 totals 13 residues. V dropped 6 bases and J dropped 5 bases, with 13 bases sitting between them. From germline, CDR1 is MNHEY and CDR2 SMNVEV (reference sequence). CDR3 bases: TGTGCCAGCAGGATCAGGGAGTCGGAGACCCAGTACTTC. This encodes CASRIRESETQYF.

A word on this clone: This likely comes from a read error, as the CDR3 has no conserved phenylalanine or tryptophan at its end. The chain recombines TRBV6-1 with TRBJ2-7, with 8 bases that match TRBD1. Germline V gene data show CDR1 as MNHNS and CDR2 as SASEGT. After removal of 6 bases from V and 3 bases from J, the junction contained 16 bases not matched to a gene. The CDR3 contains 17 residues. The CDR3 DNA reads as TGTGCCAGCAGCCAGGGGGCGTCAGTAGGAGTTGTCTACGAGCAGTACTGC. Residues: CASSQGASVGVVYEQYC.

This clone was counted between two and nine times. The chain has TRBV2 and TRBJ1-2; D is undetermined. Germline-derived CDR1 and CDR2 are SNHLY and FYNNEI. V gave up 7 bases and J gave up 3 bases, with 12 bases separating them. The CDR3 spans 13 residues. The CDR3, as DNA: TGTGCCAGCAACCTGGAGAGGGACTATGGCTACACCTTC. Encoded protein: CASNLERDYGYTF. Looking up the rest from reference TRBV2 and TRBJ1-2 gives the full variable domain: EPEVTQTPSHQVTQMGQEVILRCVPISNHLYFYWYRQILGQKVEFLVSFYNNEISEKSEIFDDQFSVERPDGSNFTLKIRSTKLEDSAMYFCASNLERDYGYTFGSGTRLTVV.

This clone was recorded at least ten times. The chain has TRBV27 and TRBJ2-5; D is ambiguous. There are 13 residues in the CDR3. From germline, CDR1 is MNHEY and CDR2 SMNVEV (reference sequence). V gave up 5 bases and J gave up 1 base, with 8 bases separating them. The CDR3 coding sequence is TGTGCCAGCAGTGAGACGCGCCAAGAGACCCAGTACTTC. Translation: CASSETRQETQYF.

A remark on this clone: The final CDR3 position lacks the conserved phenylalanine or tryptophan, pointing to a likely read error. The genes are TRBV6-1 and TRBJ1-2; no clear D. Germline assignment: CDR1 MNHNS and CDR2 SASEGT. V shed 2 bases and J shed 5 bases, with 6 bases lying between them. The CDR3 is 12 amino acids. The CDR3 nucleotides are TGTGCCAGCAGTGAACTACGGTATGGCTACACCCCC. Translation gives CASSELRYGYTP.

This clone has ten or more counts. This chain links TRBV5-1 with TRBJ2-3; possibly TRBD1 for D (5 bases). The CDR3 has 15 amino acids. Trimming pared 1 base from V and 1 base from J, leaving 10 bases between. The germline V gene has CDR1 SGHRS and CDR2 YFSETQ. The CDR3 region has the DNA TGCGCCAGCAGCTTGTGCAGGGAATGCACAGATACGCAGTATTTT. This encodes CASSLCRECTDTQYF.

This clone was observed many times. The rearrangement uses TRBV7-6 and TRBJ2-6; 13 nucleotides align to TRBD2. V was clipped by 5 bases and J by 0 bases; unmatched bases: 4. The CDR3 contains 18 residues. Germline V gene sequence: CDR1 SGHVS, CDR2 FNYEAQ. In DNA form, the CDR3 reads TGTGCCAGCAGCCTGGGACTAGCGGGACTCTCTGGGGCCAACGTCCTGACTTTC. Translating gives CASSLGLAGLSGANVLTF.

This clone was recorded many times. V gene TRBV6-1 combines with J gene TRBJ2-2; D unresolved. Trimming shortened V by 2 bases and J by 3 bases, and 7 bases separated the two germline ends. CDR1 is MNHNS, CDR2 SASEGT, per germline. The length of the CDR3 is 14 residues. The CDR3 spells CASSELQHTGELFF. In DNA form, the CDR3 reads TGTGCCAGCAGTGAACTACAGCACACCGGGGAGCTGTTTTTT.

Many counts were recorded for this clone. This rearrangement joins TRBV29-1 to TRBJ2-5; D perhaps matches TRBD2 (6 bases). Trimming removed 7 bases from V and 6 bases from J, with 21 bases in between. CDR3 size: 14 residues. Germline values: CDR1 SQVTM, CDR2 ANQGSEA. The chain's CDR3 is CSAGSSEYTQTQYF. The CDR3 DNA sequence: TGCAGCGCCGGATCTAGCGAGTATACTCAGACCCAGTACTTC.

At least ten counts were recorded for this clone. The V gene is TRBV5-1, the J gene TRBJ1-5; D ambiguous. Trimming left V 0 bases short and J 2 bases short, with 9 bases between. CDR3 size: 15 residues. CDR1 is SGHRS and CDR2 is YFSETQ in the germline V gene. CDR3 sequence reads: CASSLAGIGNQPQHF. For the CDR3, the DNA is TGCGCCAGCAGCTTGGCTGGGATTGGCAATCAGCCCCAGCATTTT.

This clone was detected many times. The V and J genes are TRBV12-3 or TRBV12-4 and TRBJ1-5; 9 nucleotides line up with TRBD1. The ends lost 4 bases at V and 7 bases at J; junction bases unmatched: 5. There are 14 residues in the CDR3. The CDR3 sequence: CASSSTGGWQPQHF. CDR3 sequence (DNA): TGTGCCAGCAGTTCAACAGGGGGCTGGCAGCCCCAGCATTTT.

The V and J genes are TRBV6-1 and TRBJ1-2, with a tentative D call TRBD1 (5 bases). Trimming stripped 8 bases from V and 5 bases from J, with 15 bases between. The CDR3 extends over 13 amino acids. Germline V gives CDR1 MNHNS, CDR2 SASEGT. The CDR3 loop reads CASVGVDKYGYTF. As DNA, the CDR3 is TGTGCCAGCGTAGGGGTCGACAAGTATGGCTACACCTTC.

This clone showed up many times. This chain joins TRBV24-1 and TRBJ2-3; D perhaps matches TRBD1 (5 bases). Trimming stripped 4 bases from V and 1 base from J, with 11 bases between. There are 15 residues in the CDR3. Germline-derived CDR1 and CDR2 are KGHDR and SFDVKD. For the CDR3, the DNA is TGTGCCACCAGTGACCAGGGTGAAGGCACAGATACGCAGTATTTT. This translates into CATSDQGEGTDTQYF.

This clone was recorded a few times. V usage is TRBV27 and J usage is TRBJ1-1; tentative D call: TRBD1 (5 bases). Germline V CDR1 and CDR2: MNHEY, SMNVEV (reference sequence). This CDR3 has 11 amino acids. The V end was cut by 3 bases, the J end by 13 bases, with 12 bases between. The CDR3 DNA follows: TGTGCCAGCAGTTTCGGGGGAGCGGTTTTCTTT. Protein product: CASSFGGAVFF.

This clone has a count of ten or more. The chain is built from TRBV12-3 or TRBV12-4 and TRBJ2-1; a possible D gene is TRBD2 (5 bases). V lost 8 bases and J lost 11, with 13 bases in between. The CDR3 covers 11 residues. This CDR3 is CASGLSEKQFF. The CDR3, as DNA: TGTGCCAGCGGCCTTAGCGAGAAGCAGTTCTTC.

This clone was observed at least ten times. Other DNA sequences in the same sample also yield this CDR3. The chain recombines TRBV5-5 with TRBJ2-7; a possible D gene is TRBD2 (5 bases). Germline V gene lookup returns CDR1 SGHKS and CDR2 YYEKEE (reference sequence). CDR3 size: 14 residues. The germline V and J ends were trimmed by 6 bases and 5 bases, with 18 bases remaining between them. CDR3 protein: CASNGGPPGNEQYF. CDR3 DNA sequence: TGTGCCAGCAATGGAGGTCCTCCCGGTAACGAGCAGTACTTC. Filled out from reference TRBV5-5 and TRBJ2-7, the complete variable domain reads DAGVTQSPTHLIKTRGQQVTLRCSPISGHKSVSWYQQVLGQGPQFIFQYYEKEERGRGNFPDRFSARQFPNYSSELNVNALLLGDSALYLCASNGGPPGNEQYFGPGTRLTVT.

This clone was observed a few times. This chain joins TRBV27 and TRBJ1-5; TRBD1 matches 8 bases. Germline V gene sequence: CDR1 MNHEY, CDR2 SMNVEV (reference sequence). This CDR3 is 14 amino acids long. J was trimmed by 5 bases and V by 7 bases; bases with no gene match: 7. CDR3 sequence: CASIWGDRYQPQHF. The DNA of the CDR3 is TGTGCCAGCATTTGGGGGGACAGGTATCAGCCCCAGCATTTT.

In this sample, this clone turned up many times. The chain is built from TRBV28 and TRBJ2-7, with a weak D call TRBD2 (6 bases). With 8 bases removed from V and 2 bases from J, the gap between germline ends came to 13 bases. The CDR3 consists of 13 residues. The germline V gene encodes CDR1 MDHEN and CDR2 SYDVKM. CDR3 amino acids: CASVRRVPYEQYF. In DNA form, the CDR3 reads TGTGCCAGCGTCAGGAGGGTCCCCTACGAGCAGTACTTC.

This clone showed up just once. Possible read error: a much larger clone is one base away. Other DNA sequences in the sample encode the same CDR3. This chain uses TRBV9 with TRBJ2-7, with 7 bases fitting TRBD2. Germline CDR1 SGDLS, CDR2 YYNGEE. The CDR3 extends over 14 amino acids. Germline trimming cut 0 bases from V and 6 bases from J; bases unmatched to any gene: 6. The CDR3 bases are TGTGCCAGCAGCGTAGCGGGAGGAGAGGGCGAGCAGTACTTC. It encodes CASSVAGGEGEQYF.

Ten or more counts support this clone. A much larger clone sits a single nucleotide away, making a read error possible. No conserved phenylalanine or tryptophan ends this CDR3, so it is likely a read error. This rearrangement joins TRBV19 to TRBJ1-2, with no clear D. The V end lost 4 bases, the J end lost 5 bases, and 8 bases lay between the germline ends. This CDR3 is 12 amino acids long. Germline CDR1 is LNHDA and CDR2 is SQIVND (reference sequence). The CDR3 DNA sequence: TGTGCCAGTAGTACGCAGCTATATGGCTACACCCTC. As protein: CASSTQLYGYTL.

This clone was found a few times. The J gene is TRBJ2-7, the V gene TRBV2; D may be TRBD2 (5 bases). The CDR3 totals 12 residues. V lost 11 bases to trimming and J lost 2 bases, with 13 bases between them. Germline CDR1 is SNHLY and CDR2 is FYNNEI. The CDR3 DNA reads as TGTGCCTGCGGGCGGTCTACCTACGAGCAGTACTTC. It codes for CACGRSTYEQYF.